This T cell receptor (beta chain) was recorded in a study of blood T cell repertoires in COVID-19. This CDR3 has 10 amino acids. V was clipped by 4 bases and J by 12 bases, with 10 bases between them. Germline-derived CDR1 and CDR2 are MDHEN and SYDVKM. Assay used: immunoSEQ multiplex PCR; TCRdb lists only in-frame clones, some missing. The sample records about 160,000 clones, roughly 84% being singletons. The sequence was collected from a man aged 65 to 85 with acute or convalescent COVID-19. Sequencing input: peripheral blood. The V and J genes are TRBV28 and TRBJ2-7; no firm D call. CDR3 coding DNA: TGTGCCAGCAGTTCCGTAATTCTGTACTTC. Translating gives CASSSVILYF.